The clone carrying this T cell receptor beta chain occurred a few times. The antigen is undetermined. These data come from a study of early T cells in non-severe SARS-CoV-2 infection. Study at large: The sequenced material was bulk RNA from unsorted whole blood, and its chains were unpaired.

Tagging with unique molecular identifiers was applied to individual cDNA molecules. In TCRdb, the 5' RACE reads were re-called with MiXCR into one record per CDR3 protein. The table includes more than 60,000 distinct CDR3 sequences, 9.5% detected once. The CDR3 consists of 15 residues. Germline V gene lookup returns CDR1 LNHDA and CDR2 SQIVND (reference sequence). V lost 2 bases to trimming and J lost 7 bases; unmatched junction nucleotides: 5. Findings and caveats of the study: Using VDJdb, the matching emphasized anti-spike CD8 responses while missing private and CD4 specificities.

This sequence originates from an adult who was a healthcare worker with PCR-confirmed SARS-CoV-2 infection or an uninfected control (not recorded which). The sample was whole blood. The chain uses TRBV19 and TRBJ2-1, with 10 bases that match TRBD2. CDR3 loop: CASSISQREGNEQFF. The CDR3 nucleotides read TGTGCCAGTAGTATAAGCCAGCGGGAGGGTAATGAGCAGTTCTTC.